This entry concerns a single T cell receptor beta chain. Antigen unknown. The data derive from a study of CXCR3-negative and CXCR3-positive naive CD8 T cells. Study overall: The dataset comprises 110 million to 150 million TRB reads in total, with about 1.5 +/- 0.3 million reads per library. Study-level results: Partially decreased CXCR3 expression was recorded after cryopreservation, and fresh PBMCs were used in most assays. In naive cells, CXCR3-negative and CXCR3-positive subsets had similar TRBV-TRBJ usage; memory cells differed.

The CDR3 is 16 residues long. Germline V gene data show CDR1 as LGHDT and CDR2 as YNNKEL (reference sequence). Libraries were UMI-labeled 5' RACE TRB cDNA. TCRdb re-called the 5' RACE reads and catalogs CDR3 proteins one per entry, DNA excluded. This sample's table reports more than 50,000 distinct CDR3 sequences. The sequence was collected from a human donor in good health. Some clones in this sample may be carry-over from other donors' samples. The genes are TRBV3-1 and TRBJ2-7; TCRdb gives TRBD2 as the D gene, but with no DNA this cannot be confirmed. Sequencing was performed on naive CXCR3- CD8+ T cells from blood. Subset specified: CD45RO-CCR7+CD27+CD95- naive CD8+ T cells lacking CXCR3 (TNR3-). The CDR3 region is CASSQGPAGSSYEQYF.